Presented here are 26 T cell receptor beta chains from one specimen sequenced in a study of T cells in Graves' hyperthyroidism and ophthalmopathy. Amplification of TCR beta CDR3 regions was performed using RNA transcripts as template. Carried out on the TCR CDR3, a first-round RT-PCR used the HTBI primer set. TCRdb redid the calling of the multiplex PCR reads with MiXCR, one entry per CDR3 protein. Here the sample spans about 250,000 distinct CDR3 sequences, approximately 23% being singletons. The sequenced material came from blood. The origin of the receptors is a woman in her forties with Graves' ophthalmopathy.

The rearrangement links TRBV6-1 to TRBJ2-7; 14 nucleotides align to TRBD2. This CDR3 has 14 residues. The V segment lost 6 bases and the J segment 9 bases; nucleotides outside the gene matches: 7. CDR1 and CDR2 from the germline V gene are MNHNS and SASEGT. CDR3 amino acids: CASRARLAGGRQYF. The CDR3 coding sequence is TGTGCCAGCAGAGCCCGACTAGCGGGAGGGCGGCAGTACTTC.

Concerning this clonotype: A much larger clone lies one base from this, so it may be a read error. The chain employs TRBV4-1 and TRBJ1-1, with a weak D call TRBD1 (5 bases). The germline gives CDR1 MGHRA, CDR2 YSYEKL. The CDR3 consists of 13 residues. For the CDR3, the DNA is TGCGCCAGCAGCCAAGGGGGGAACACTGGAGCTTTCTTT. As protein: CASSQGGNTGAFF.

There are a few counts of this clonotype. This chain joins TRBV20-1 and TRBJ2-7; unclear D gene. The CDR3 contains 12 residues. Trimming stripped 5 bases from V and 0 bases from J, with 8 bases between. Germline CDR1 reads DFQATT; CDR2 reads SNEGSKA (reference sequence). CDR3 residues: CSARQDSYEQYF. The CDR3 DNA sequence: TGCAGTGCTCGGCAAGACTCCTACGAGCAGTACTTC.

This clonotype has a single count. The chain has TRBV6-1 and TRBJ1-1, with D uncertain. The germline CDR1 and CDR2 sequences are MNHNS and SASEGT. The germline V and J ends were trimmed by 6 bases and 4 bases, with 12 bases remaining between them. The CDR3 has 13 residues. The DNA of the CDR3 is TGTGCCAGCAGCCCCACCAGAGGCACTGAAGCTTTCTTT. This sequence encodes CASSPTRGTEAFF.

This clonotype is a singleton in its sample. With a much larger clone just one base away, this may be a read error. The chain is built from TRBV20-1 and TRBJ2-3; D may match TRBD1 or TRBD2 (6 bases each). The CDR3 loop spans 17 amino acids. Germline V lookup: CDR1 DFQATT, CDR2 SNEGSKA (reference sequence). CDR3 DNA sequence: TGCTGTGCTAGAGATCTCGGGGGCCCCCATAGCACAGATACGCAGTATTTT. It yields the protein CCARDLGGPHSTDTQYF.

The chain links TRBV7-8 to TRBJ2-5; the D is unclear. The CDR3 spans 12 residues. Germline values: CDR1 SGHVS, CDR2 FQNEAQ. Trimming removed 2 bases at V and 3 bases at J, with 4 bases between. The DNA for the CDR3 is TGTGCCAGCAGCTTATTCGAAGAGACCCAGTACTTC. As protein: CASSLFEETQYF.

This clonotype was counted many times. The chain joins TRBV7-2 to TRBJ2-7; D tentatively fits TRBD1 or TRBD2 (5 bases each). Germline V gene data show CDR1 as SGHTA and CDR2 as FQGNSA. The CDR3 loop spans 14 amino acids. Trimming left V 5 bases short and J 2 bases short, with 13 bases between. CDR3 sequence: CASSEGWRTYEQYF. In DNA, the CDR3 is TGTGCCAGCAGCGAGGGGTGGCGAACCTACGAGCAGTACTTC.

This clonotype was seen at least ten times. The chain couples TRBV18 to TRBJ2-5; 7 positions match TRBD1. Germline loops: CDR1 KGHSH, CDR2 LQKENI. CDR3 length equals 15 residues. V shed 2 bases and J 7 bases; nucleotides not matched to a gene: 10. The CDR3 bases are TGTGCCAGCTCACCATCAGGACAGGTCCCGAGGACCCAGTACTTC. It specifies CASSPSGQVPRTQYF.

This clonotype was counted a single time. The CDR3 sequence is CASSLGRNRARPEAFF. CDR3 bases: TGTGCCAGCAGCTTAGGACGGAACAGGGCCCGACCGGAAGCTTTCTTT. The chain employs TRBV13 and TRBJ1-1; D may be TRBD1 (6 bases). The V gene's germline CDR1 is PRHDT and CDR2 FYEKMQ (reference sequence). There are 16 residues in the CDR3. V gave up 0 bases and J gave up 8 bases, with 19 bases separating them. Full variable domain (missing parts from reference TRBV13 and TRBJ1-1): AAGVIQSPRHLIKEKRETATLKCYPIPRHDTVYWYQQGPGQDPQFLISFYEKMQSDKGSIPDRFSAQQFSDYHSELNMSSLELGDSALYFCASSLGRNRARPEAFFGQGTRLTVV.

This clonotype was counted many times. The chain is built from TRBV6-1 and TRBJ1-2; TRBD1 is a possible D gene (5 bases). This CDR3 has 12 residues. CDR1 and CDR2 (germline): MNHNS, SASEGT. With 4 bases removed from V and 8 bases from J, the gap between germline ends came to 11 bases. The chain's CDR3 is CASSVREEGYTF. The CDR3 bases are TGTGCCAGCAGTGTCAGGGAGGAGGGCTACACCTTC.

This clonotype occurred a few times. The chain uses TRBV18 and TRBJ2-1, with a weak D call TRBD2 (5 bases). The CDR3 is made up of 16 amino acids. V lost 0 bases, J lost 1 base, and 10 bases lay in between. Looked up from germline, CDR1 is KGHSH and CDR2 is LQKENI. The CDR3, as DNA: TGTGCCAGCTCACCACCGTTTGGAGGATCCTACAATGAGCAGTTCTTC. Protein sequence: CASSPPFGGSYNEQFF.

In the case of this clonotype: Its ends do not fully match the called genes, so a read error is possible. This chain links TRBV28 with TRBJ1-1; no firm D call. CDR3 length equals 15 residues. Germline-derived CDR1 and CDR2 are MDHEN and SYDVKM. CDR3 protein: CASSLYVSTSTEASF. DNA for the CDR3: TGTGCCAGCAGTTTATACGTATCGACGAGCACTGAAGCTTCCTTT.

This clonotype has a count of ten or more. The chain has TRBV3-1 and TRBJ1-2; D possibly corresponds to TRBD1 (5 bases). CDR1 is LGHDT and CDR2 is YNNKEL in the germline V gene (reference sequence). Between the trimmed V and J ends, which lost 1 base and 3 bases, there was a span of 12 bases. The CDR3 is 15 amino acids. CDR3 in amino acids: CASSQGLGPYYGYTF. Written as DNA, the CDR3 is TGTGCCAGCAGCCAAGGTCTGGGACCTTACTATGGCTACACCTTC. Looking up the rest from reference TRBV3-1 and TRBJ1-2 gives the full variable domain: DTAVSQTPKYLVTQMGNDKSIKCEQNLGHDTMYWYKQDSKKFLKIMFSYNNKELIINETVPNRFSPKSPDKAHLNLHINSLELGDSAVYFCASSQGLGPYYGYTFGSGTRLTVV.

This clonotype was observed at least ten times. The chain combines TRBV6-1 with TRBJ2-3; D not resolved. The CDR3 consists of 15 residues. The ends were cut back, 0 bases at V and 6 bases at J, with 13 bases in the middle. Per the germline V gene, CDR1 is MNHNS and CDR2 is SASEGT. The CDR3 nucleotides are TGTGCCAGCAGTGAAGCCCGGCCATTGGGGGATACGCAGTATTTT. Protein sequence: CASSEARPLGDTQYF.

This clonotype was detected ten times or more. The J gene is TRBJ1-5, the V gene TRBV28; possible D gene TRBD1, 6 bases. The germline gives CDR1 MDHEN, CDR2 SYDVKM. Trimming removed 8 bases at V and 5 bases at J, with 13 bases between. This CDR3 spans 13 amino acids. The CDR3 loop reads CASLRRGDQPQHF. The CDR3 coding sequence is TGTGCCAGCCTTAGGAGGGGGGATCAGCCCCAGCATTTT. Together with reference TRBV28 and TRBJ1-5, the CDR3 gives the full variable domain: DVKVTQSSRYLVKRTGEKVFLECVQDMDHENMFWYRQDPGLGLRLIYFSYDVKMKEKGDIPEGYSVSREKKERFSLILESASTNQTSMYLCASLRRGDQPQHFGDGTRLSIL.

This clonotype was recorded once. DNA for the CDR3: TGTGCCAGCAGTCAACGGGGGGGCCTAGATACGCAGTATTTT. Protein product: CASSQRGGLDTQYF. The chain has TRBV28 and TRBJ2-3, with TRBD2 identical over 8 bases. The ends lost 5 bases at V and 5 bases at J; junction bases unmatched: 6. The CDR3 contains 14 residues. CDR1 is MDHEN, CDR2 SYDVKM, per germline.

The chain recombines TRBV6-5 with TRBJ1-2, with D possibly matching TRBD1 (6 bases). The CDR3 totals 15 residues. The V end lost 2 bases, the J end lost 6 bases, and 16 bases lay between the germline ends. The germline CDR1 and CDR2 sequences are MNHEY and SVGAGI. The CDR3 nucleotides are TGTGCCAGCAGTTACCCGACAGGCCCACGTGATGGCTACACCTTC. This translates into CASSYPTGPRDGYTF.

The sample holds many counts of this clonotype. The V call is TRBV6-1, the J call TRBJ1-5; TRBD1 aligns across 7 bases. Germline CDR1 reads MNHNS; CDR2 reads SASEGT. This CDR3 has 15 amino acids. Losses at the gene ends were 6 bases for V and 4 bases for J; bases not matched to a gene: 9. The CDR3 DNA reads as TGTGCCAGCAGACTGAGGACAGGTCAGAATCAGCCCCAGCATTTT. It is translated as CASRLRTGQNQPQHF.

This clonotype was counted a few times. The chain uses TRBV24-1 and TRBJ2-6; D possibly corresponds to TRBD1 (7 bases). The ends were cut back, 2 bases at V and 1 base at J, with 17 bases in the middle. There are 19 residues in the CDR3. The germline V gene encodes CDR1 KGHDR and CDR2 SFDVKD. This CDR3 is CATSDSGGGKGSGANVLTF. CDR3 DNA: TGTGCCACCAGTGATTCAGGAGGGGGCAAGGGTTCTGGGGCCAACGTCCTGACTTTC.

The chain uses TRBV28 and TRBJ2-2; no clear D. Germline values: CDR1 MDHEN, CDR2 SYDVKM. V dropped 3 bases and J dropped 6 bases, with 14 bases sitting between them. The length of the CDR3 is 15 residues. CDR3 region: CASSLSGIDAGELFF. In nucleotides, the CDR3 is TGTGCCAGCAGTTTGAGTGGAATTGACGCCGGGGAGCTGTTTTTT.

This chain connects TRBV6-1 to TRBJ2-7; D is possibly TRBD2 (6 bases). The germline V and J ends were trimmed by 6 bases and 5 bases, with 8 bases remaining between them. The germline gives CDR1 MNHNS, CDR2 SASEGT. The CDR3 runs 11 residues. Written as DNA, the CDR3 is TGTGCCAGCAGCGGGAGTGACGAGCAGTACTTC. It specifies CASSGSDEQYF.

The sample holds many counts of this clonotype. The rearrangement links TRBV6-6 to TRBJ1-1, with 12 bases that match TRBD1. Germline lookup yields CDR1 MNHNY and CDR2 SVGAGI (reference sequence). The CDR3 has 17 residues. V shed 2 bases, J shed 3 bases, and the junction held 7 bases outside the gene matches. The CDR3 bases are TGTGCCAGCAGTTACGGGGGGACAGGGGGCGCGTACACTGAAGCTTTCTTT. As protein: CASSYGGTGGAYTEAFF.

A word on this clonotype: A much larger clone differs by one base, so this may be a read error. The chain couples TRBV20-1 to TRBJ2-2; D perhaps matches TRBD2 (6 bases). CDR1 and CDR2 from the germline V gene are DFQATT and SNEGSKA (reference sequence). The CDR3 runs 16 residues. In DNA form, the CDR3 reads TGCAGTGCTAGAGACGCGCGGCTAGCGAACACCGGGGGGCTGTTTTTT. Its protein is CSARDARLANTGGLFF.

The table lists this clonotype with a few counts. This chain connects TRBV10-2 to TRBJ2-3, with a tentative D call TRBD2 (7 bases). Trimming left V 8 bases short and J 3 bases short, with 15 bases between. Per germline, CDR1 WSHSY and CDR2 SAAADI. There are 14 residues in the CDR3. The chain's CDR3 is CASEGGGSTDTQYF. For the CDR3, the DNA is TGCGCCAGCGAGGGGGGGGGGAGTACAGATACGCAGTATTTT.

This clonotype has a count of ten or more. The rearrangement links TRBV7-3 to TRBJ2-1; D unresolved. This CDR3 is built from 15 residues. V was cut by 0 bases and J by 0 bases, with 6 bases left in between. Germline CDR1 reads SGHTA; CDR2 reads FQGTGA. The CDR3 reads CASSLTASSYNEQFF. CDR3 nucleotides: TGTGCCAGCAGCTTAACAGCGAGCTCCTACAATGAGCAGTTCTTC.

V and J are TRBV6-2 or TRBV6-3 and TRBJ1-1; TRBD1 agrees at 10 bases. The CDR3 runs to 16 residues. V shed 5 bases and J 3 bases; nucleotides not matched to a gene: 9. Germline CDR1 and CDR2: MNHEY and SVGEGT. The CDR3 coding sequence is TGTGCCAGCAGTAGTGACAGGGGGCGACGGGACACTGAAGCTTTCTTT. It codes for CASSSDRGRRDTEAFF.